Listed below are T cell receptor beta chains from one sample, sequenced in a study of PD-1 blockade in classical Hodgkin lymphoma. Data came from immunoSEQ multiplex PCR; TCRdb stores just in-frame clones and leaves some out. The repertoire has 90,000 to 100,000 clones, roughly 79% of them found once; the top ten carry roughly 15%. The source material was peripheral blood mononuclear cells (PBMCs), sampled before the second cycle of nivolumab. The receptors originated from a human donor with classical Hodgkin lymphoma. The CDR3 runs from the conserved cysteine through the conserved F or W. A D gene is named only where the DNA matches it firmly. Size values are once, few and many counts, or a class for expanded clones, and some rows have none.

NA	TRBV9	16	NA	TRBJ2-2	CASSASPQLGYGELFF	TGTGCCAGCAGCGCTAGCCCCCAGCTCGGATACGGGGAGCTGTTTTTT
NA	TRBV18	16	TRBD1	TRBJ1-3	CASSRTGLASGNTIYF	TGTGCCAGCTCCCGGACAGGCCTCGCCTCTGGAAACACCATATATTTT
once	TRBV19	14	TRBD2	TRBJ2-5	CASSITGTMETQYF	TGTGCCAGTAGTATCACCGGGACTATGGAGACCCAGTACTTC
NA	TRBV30	14	NA	TRBJ1-1	CAWCPDRANTEAFF	TGTGCCTGGTGTCCGGACCGCGCGAACACTGAAGCTTTCTTT
NA	TRBV4-1	18	NA	TRBJ1-1	CASSQSGGQGRESTEAFF	TGCGCCAGCAGCCAGTCGGGGGGGCAGGGTCGAGAAAGCACTGAAGCTTTCTTT
few	TRBV11-2	14	NA	TRBJ2-7	CASSLEVGNYEQYF	TGTGCCAGCAGCTTAGAAGTAGGGAACTACGAGCAGTACTTC
NA	TRBV28	18	TRBD2	TRBJ2-3	CASSPGLAGGFGTDTQYF	TGTGCCAGCAGTCCGGGACTAGCGGGAGGTTTTGGCACAGATACGCAGTATTTT
NA	TRBV5-1	13	NA	TRBJ2-7	CASSTGQTYEQYF	TGCGCCAGCAGCACCGGACAGACCTACGAGCAGTACTTC
NA	TRBV18	15	NA	TRBJ2-5	CASSLASTPQETQYF	TGTGCCAGCTCTCTCGCATCGACACCTCAAGAGACCCAGTACTTC
NA	TRBV5-1	16	TRBD2	TRBJ2-7	CASSLSGLAGGDEQYF	TGCGCCAGCAGCTTGAGTGGGCTAGCGGGAGGGGACGAGCAGTACTTC
few	TRBV30	12	NA	TRBJ1-1	CAWSRVNTEAFF	TGTGCCTGGAGTAGAGTGAACACTGAAGCTTTCTTT
NA	TRBV10-3	12	TRBD1	TRBJ2-5	CAIGDRGETQYF	TGTGCCATCGGGGACAGGGGAGAGACCCAGTACTTC
NA	TRBV7-6	13	NA	TRBJ1-1	CASSLARNTEAFF	TGTGCCAGCAGCTTAGCCAGGAACACTGAAGCTTTCTTT
NA	TRBV7-6	11	NA	TRBJ2-7	CASSHRDEQYF	TGTGCCAGCAGCCACCGGGACGAGCAGTACTTC
NA	TRBV19	15	NA	TRBJ1-5	CASSIEGLSNQPQHF	TGTGCCAGTAGTATAGAAGGGCTCAGCAATCAGCCCCAGCATTTT
NA	TRBV10-3	13	NA	TRBJ2-1	CAISESGNNEQFF	TGTGCCATCAGTGAGTCAGGTAACAATGAGCAGTTCTTC
NA	TRBV13	14	NA	TRBJ2-7	CASSLGTSYVEQYF	TGTGCCAGCAGCCTTGGGACCTCGTACGTGGAGCAGTACTTC
NA	TRBV5-1	16	NA	TRBJ1-2	CASSSPSTEYNYGYTF	TGCGCCAGCAGCTCCCCCTCAACAGAGTACAACTATGGCTACACCTTC
NA	TRBV19	14	NA	TRBJ1-2	CASSYPQLHYGYTF	TGTGCCAGTAGTTACCCGCAATTACACTATGGCTACACCTTC
NA	TRBV7-2	19	TRBD2	TRBJ2-7	CASSLRSRGAGVPAYEQYF	TGTGCCAGCAGCTTAAGGTCCCGGGGAGCGGGGGTACCAGCCTACGAGCAGTACTTC
NA	TRBV11-2	16	TRBD2	TRBJ2-3	CASSRGLATSTDTQYF	TGTGCCAGCAGCCGGGGACTAGCGACTAGCACAGATACGCAGTATTTT
NA	TRBV15	14	TRBD2	TRBJ2-2	CATSRGGLAGELFF	TGTGCCACCAGCAGAGGGGGACTAGCCGGGGAGCTGTTTTTT
once	TRBV5-8	13	NA	TRBJ2-7	CASSLVFSGEQYF	TGTGCCAGCAGCTTGGTTTTTAGTGGCGAGCAGTACTTC
NA	TRBV11-3	16	NA	TRBJ2-2	CASSLGAVGGNGELFF	TGTGCCAGCAGCTTAGGGGCCGTTGGAGGAAACGGGGAGCTGTTTTTT
once	TRBV6-5	15	NA	TRBJ2-2	CASSRDNANTGELFF	TGTGCCAGCAGCCGGGACAACGCGAACACCGGGGAGCTGTTTTTT
NA	TRBV7-2	12	NA	TRBJ1-5	CASSLYNQPQHF	TGTGCCAGCAGCTTATATAATCAGCCCCAGCATTTT
NA	TRBV7-6	14	TRBD2	TRBJ2-7	CASSLAGGSYEQYF	TGTGCCAGCAGCTTAGCAGGCGGGAGTTACGAGCAGTACTTC
NA	TRBV7-9	11	NA	TRBJ2-7	CASSSTEEQYF	TGTGCCAGCAGCTCCACGGAGGAGCAGTACTTC
once	TRBV10-3	17	TRBD2	TRBJ2-1	CAIRRGSGSPSDNEQFF	TGTGCCATCAGACGGGGTAGCGGGAGCCCCTCGGACAATGAGCAGTTCTTC
NA	TRBV27	14	NA	TRBJ1-5	CASSLWGRRQPQHF	TGTGCCAGCAGTTTATGGGGCCGGCGACAGCCCCAGCATTTT
few	TRBV15	12	NA	TRBJ2-7	CATSRDLVEQYF	TGTGCCACCAGCAGAGATTTGGTCGAGCAGTACTTC
once	TRBV4-1	12	NA	TRBJ2-7	CASRGTTYEQYF	TGCGCCAGCCGGGGAACCACCTACGAGCAGTACTTC
NA	TRBV19	15	TRBD2	TRBJ2-2	CASRGLASFAGELFF	TGTGCCAGTAGGGGACTAGCGAGTTTTGCCGGGGAGCTGTTTTTT
NA	TRBV11-1	15	NA	TRBJ1-1	CASSLAFQGDTEAFF	TGTGCCAGCAGCTTAGCCTTCCAGGGTGACACTGAAGCTTTCTTT
NA	TRBV10-1	11	NA	TRBJ2-7	CASSLDSEQYF	TGCGCCAGCAGTTTGGACAGCGAGCAGTACTTC
NA	TRBV5-4	15	TRBD2	TRBJ2-5	CASTPGGSQEETQYF	TGTGCCAGCACACCGGGCGGGAGCCAAGAAGAGACCCAGTACTTC
NA	TRBV7-2	13	TRBD1	TRBJ1-5	CASSAGQGQPQHF	TGTGCCAGCAGCGCCGGACAGGGCCAGCCCCAGCATTTT
NA	TRBV5-1	14	NA	TRBJ1-1	CASSLDSANTEAFF	TGCGCCAGCAGCTTGGACAGTGCGAACACTGAAGCTTTCTTT
NA	TRBV7-9	18	TRBD2	TRBJ2-5	CASSFFGLVGGYQETQYF	TGTGCCAGCAGCTTTTTTGGACTAGTTGGGGGGTACCAAGAGACCCAGTACTTC
NA	TRBV6-1	11	NA	TRBJ2-7	CASSFFYEQYF	TGTGCCAGCAGCTTCTTCTACGAGCAGTACTTC
NA	TRBV14	14	NA	TRBJ1-1	CASSPPGRTTEAFF	TGTGCCAGCAGCCCACCGGGCCGGACCACTGAAGCTTTCTTT
once	TRBV27	16	NA	TRBJ2-3	CASSLPPGVPTDTQYF	TGTGCCAGCAGTTTACCCCCAGGGGTCCCCACAGATACGCAGTATTTT
NA	TRBV7-2	12	TRBD1	TRBJ2-7	CASSSGQGIAHF	TGTGCCAGCAGCTCTGGACAGGGCATCGCGCACTTC
NA	TRBV4-3	15	NA	TRBJ2-7	CASSQAGVGNYEQYF	TGCGCCAGCAGCCAAGCGGGAGTAGGGAACTACGAGCAGTACTTC
NA	TRBV2	14	TRBD1	TRBJ2-7	CASSGVGGGYEQYF	TGTGCCAGCAGTGGGGTAGGGGGCGGCTACGAGCAGTACTTC
NA	TRBV18	21	TRBD1	TRBJ2-1	CASSPRRHRGNLAGYYNEQFF	TGTGCCAGCTCACCAAGGCGCCACAGGGGAAACCTAGCCGGCTACTACAATGAGCAGTTCTTC
NA	TRBV5-1	15	NA	TRBJ2-3	CASSHVEGARDTQYF	TGCGCCAGCAGCCACGTGGAGGGGGCAAGGGATACGCAGTATTTT
NA	TRBV10-1	13	NA	TRBJ2-1	CASSERVELEQFF	TGCGCCAGCAGTGAGAGGGTCGAGCTTGAGCAGTTCTTC
NA	TRBV29-1	13	NA	TRBJ1-2	CSVVSGGDYGYTF	TGCAGCGTTGTATCCGGGGGCGACTATGGCTACACCTTC
once	TRBV20-1	11	NA	TRBJ2-4	CSPWAGGIQYF	TGCAGTCCGTGGGCCGGAGGGATTCAGTACTTC
once	TRBV7-3	11	NA	TRBJ1-1	CASSLRSEAFF	TGTGCCAGCAGCCTACGTAGTGAAGCTTTCTTT
NA	TRBV7-2	17	TRBD2	TRBJ2-7	CASSLGHGRLAGGGLYF	TGTGCCAGCAGCTTAGGTCATGGCCGGCTAGCGGGAGGGGGTCTGTACTTC
NA	TRBV5-1	16	TRBD2	TRBJ2-2	CASSLASGSDTGELFF	TGCGCCAGCAGCTTGGCGAGCGGGAGTGACACCGGGGAGCTGTTTTTT
NA	TRBV29-1	15	NA	TRBJ2-3	CSVRIGIVPTDTQYF	TGCAGCGTACGAATAGGGATTGTCCCCACAGATACGCAGTATTTT
NA	TRBV7-6	15	NA	TRBJ1-5	CASSLVHGGGQPQHF	TGTGCCAGCAGCTTAGTTCACGGGGGCGGCCAGCCCCAGCATTTT
NA	TRBV30	13	NA	TRBJ2-5	CAWSGQVQETQYF	TGTGCCTGGAGCGGTCAAGTCCAAGAGACCCAGTACTTC
few	TRBV11-3	15	NA	TRBJ2-1	CASSLDPQHSFEQFF	TGTGCCAGCAGCTTAGATCCCCAACATAGCTTTGAGCAGTTCTTC
NA	TRBV19	14	NA	TRBJ1-5	CASSNDQGFQPQHF	TGTGCCAGTAGTAACGATCAGGGTTTTCAGCCCCAGCATTTT